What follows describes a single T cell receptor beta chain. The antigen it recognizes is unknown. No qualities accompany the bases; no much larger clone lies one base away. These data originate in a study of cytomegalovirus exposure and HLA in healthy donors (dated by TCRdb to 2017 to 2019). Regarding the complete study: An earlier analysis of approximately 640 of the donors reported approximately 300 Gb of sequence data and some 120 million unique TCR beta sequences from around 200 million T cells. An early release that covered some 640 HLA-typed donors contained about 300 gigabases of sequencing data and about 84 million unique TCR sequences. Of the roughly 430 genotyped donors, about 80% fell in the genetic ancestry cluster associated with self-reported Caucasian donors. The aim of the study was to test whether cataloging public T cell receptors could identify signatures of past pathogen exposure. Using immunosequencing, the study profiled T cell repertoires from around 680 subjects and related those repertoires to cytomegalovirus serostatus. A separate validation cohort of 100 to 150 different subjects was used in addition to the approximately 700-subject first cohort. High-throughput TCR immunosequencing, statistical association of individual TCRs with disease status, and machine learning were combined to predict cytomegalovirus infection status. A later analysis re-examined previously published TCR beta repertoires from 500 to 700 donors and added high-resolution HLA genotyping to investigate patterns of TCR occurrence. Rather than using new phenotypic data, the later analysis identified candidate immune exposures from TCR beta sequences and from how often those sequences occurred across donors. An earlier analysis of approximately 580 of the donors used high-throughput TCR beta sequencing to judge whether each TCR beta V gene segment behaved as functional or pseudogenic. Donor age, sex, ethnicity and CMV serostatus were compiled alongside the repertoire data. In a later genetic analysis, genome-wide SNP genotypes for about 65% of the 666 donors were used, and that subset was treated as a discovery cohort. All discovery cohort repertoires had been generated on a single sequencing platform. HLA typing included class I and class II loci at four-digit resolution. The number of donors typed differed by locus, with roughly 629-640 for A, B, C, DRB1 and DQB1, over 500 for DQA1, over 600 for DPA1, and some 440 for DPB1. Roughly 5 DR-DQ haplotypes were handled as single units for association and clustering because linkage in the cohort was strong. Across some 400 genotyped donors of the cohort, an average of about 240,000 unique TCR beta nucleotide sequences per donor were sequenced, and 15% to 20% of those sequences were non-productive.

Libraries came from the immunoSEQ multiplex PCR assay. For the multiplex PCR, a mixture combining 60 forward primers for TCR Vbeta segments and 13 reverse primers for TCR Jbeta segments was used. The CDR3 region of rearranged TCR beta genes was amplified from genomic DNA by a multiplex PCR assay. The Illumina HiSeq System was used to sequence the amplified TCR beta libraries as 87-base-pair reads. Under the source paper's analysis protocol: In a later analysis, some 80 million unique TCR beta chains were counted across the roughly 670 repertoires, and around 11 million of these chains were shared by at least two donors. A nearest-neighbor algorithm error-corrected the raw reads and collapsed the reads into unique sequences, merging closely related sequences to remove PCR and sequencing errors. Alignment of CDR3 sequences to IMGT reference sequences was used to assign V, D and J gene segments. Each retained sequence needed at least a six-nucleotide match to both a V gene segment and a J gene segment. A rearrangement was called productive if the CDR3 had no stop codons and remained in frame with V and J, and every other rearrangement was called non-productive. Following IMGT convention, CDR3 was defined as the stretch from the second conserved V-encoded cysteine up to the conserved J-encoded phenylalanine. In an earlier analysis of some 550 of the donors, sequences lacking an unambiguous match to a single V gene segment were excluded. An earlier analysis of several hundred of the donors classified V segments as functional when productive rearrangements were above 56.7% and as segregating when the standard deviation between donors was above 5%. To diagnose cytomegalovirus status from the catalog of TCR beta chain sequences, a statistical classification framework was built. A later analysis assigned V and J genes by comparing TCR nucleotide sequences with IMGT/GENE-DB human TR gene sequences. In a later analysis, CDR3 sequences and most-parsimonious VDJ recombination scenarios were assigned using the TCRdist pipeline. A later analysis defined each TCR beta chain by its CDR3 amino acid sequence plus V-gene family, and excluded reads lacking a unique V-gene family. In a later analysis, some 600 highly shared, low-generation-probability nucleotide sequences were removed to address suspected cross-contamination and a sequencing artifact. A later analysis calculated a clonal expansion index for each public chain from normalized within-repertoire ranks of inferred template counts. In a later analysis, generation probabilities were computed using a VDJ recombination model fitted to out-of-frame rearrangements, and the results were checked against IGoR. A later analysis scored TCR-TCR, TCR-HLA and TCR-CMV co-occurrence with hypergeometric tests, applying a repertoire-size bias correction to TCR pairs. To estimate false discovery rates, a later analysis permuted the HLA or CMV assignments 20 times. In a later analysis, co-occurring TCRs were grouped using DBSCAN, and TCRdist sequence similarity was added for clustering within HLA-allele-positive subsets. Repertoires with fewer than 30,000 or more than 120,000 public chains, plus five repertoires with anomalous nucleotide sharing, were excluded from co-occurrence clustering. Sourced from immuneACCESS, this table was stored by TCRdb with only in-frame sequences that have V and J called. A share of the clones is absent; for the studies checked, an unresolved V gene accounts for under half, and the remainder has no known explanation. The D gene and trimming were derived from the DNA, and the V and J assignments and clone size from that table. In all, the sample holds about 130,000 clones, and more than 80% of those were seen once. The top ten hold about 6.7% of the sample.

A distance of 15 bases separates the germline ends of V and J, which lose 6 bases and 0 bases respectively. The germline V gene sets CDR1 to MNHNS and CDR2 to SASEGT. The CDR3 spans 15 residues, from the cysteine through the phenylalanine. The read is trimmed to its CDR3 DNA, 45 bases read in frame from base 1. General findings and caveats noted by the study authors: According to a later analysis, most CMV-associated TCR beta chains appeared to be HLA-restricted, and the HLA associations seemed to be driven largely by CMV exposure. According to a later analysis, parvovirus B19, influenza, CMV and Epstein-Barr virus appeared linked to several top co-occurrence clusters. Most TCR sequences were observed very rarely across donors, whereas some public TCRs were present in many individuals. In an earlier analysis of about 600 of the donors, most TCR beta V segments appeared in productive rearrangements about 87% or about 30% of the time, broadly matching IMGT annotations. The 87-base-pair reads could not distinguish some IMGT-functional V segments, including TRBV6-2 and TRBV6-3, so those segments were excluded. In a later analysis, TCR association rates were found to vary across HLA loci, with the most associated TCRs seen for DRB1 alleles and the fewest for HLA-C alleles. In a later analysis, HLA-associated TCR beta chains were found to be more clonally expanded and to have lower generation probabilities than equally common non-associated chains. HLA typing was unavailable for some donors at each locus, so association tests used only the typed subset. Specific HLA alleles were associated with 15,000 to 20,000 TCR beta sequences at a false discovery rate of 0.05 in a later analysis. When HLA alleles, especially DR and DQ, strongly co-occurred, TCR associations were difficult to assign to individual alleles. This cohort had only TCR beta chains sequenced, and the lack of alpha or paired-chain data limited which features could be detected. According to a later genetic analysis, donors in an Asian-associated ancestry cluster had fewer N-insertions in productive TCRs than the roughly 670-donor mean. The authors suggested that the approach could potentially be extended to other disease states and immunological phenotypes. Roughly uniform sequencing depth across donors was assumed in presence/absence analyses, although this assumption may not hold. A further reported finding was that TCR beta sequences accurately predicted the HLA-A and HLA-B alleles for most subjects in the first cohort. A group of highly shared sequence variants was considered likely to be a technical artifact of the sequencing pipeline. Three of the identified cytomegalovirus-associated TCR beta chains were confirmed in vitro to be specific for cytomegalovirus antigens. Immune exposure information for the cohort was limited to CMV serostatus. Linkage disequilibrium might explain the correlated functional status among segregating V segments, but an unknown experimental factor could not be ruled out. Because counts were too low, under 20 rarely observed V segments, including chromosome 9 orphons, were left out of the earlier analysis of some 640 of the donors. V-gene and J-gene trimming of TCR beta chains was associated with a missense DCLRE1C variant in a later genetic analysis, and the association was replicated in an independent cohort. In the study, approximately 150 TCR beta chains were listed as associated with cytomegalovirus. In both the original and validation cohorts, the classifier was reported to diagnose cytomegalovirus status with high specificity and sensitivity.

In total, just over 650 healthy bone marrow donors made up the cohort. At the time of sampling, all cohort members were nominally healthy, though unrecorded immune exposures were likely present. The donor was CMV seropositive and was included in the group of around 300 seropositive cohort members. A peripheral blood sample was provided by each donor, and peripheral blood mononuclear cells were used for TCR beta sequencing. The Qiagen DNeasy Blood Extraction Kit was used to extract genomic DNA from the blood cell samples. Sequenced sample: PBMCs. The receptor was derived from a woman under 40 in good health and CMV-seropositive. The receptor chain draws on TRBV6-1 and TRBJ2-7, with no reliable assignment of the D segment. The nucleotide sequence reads TGTGCCAGCAGCTTAGCTTCCCTAAGCTCCTACGAGCAGTACTTC. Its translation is CASSLASLSSYEQYF.